Below are 27 T cell receptor beta chains sequenced from a single sample in a study of human T cells and chemical hapten exposure. One entry per CDR3 protein, called by TCRdb with MiXCR from the RACE reads. Among 330,000 or so distinct CDR3 sequences listed, nearly 6.5% were seen once. The time point was: patch test 2, 6 weeks after DPC sensitization. Treatment denoted: therapeutic diphenylcyclopropenone sensitization with weekly scalp DPC. The material was whole blood, obtained in connection with sensitization to the hapten diphenylcyclopropenone (DPC). Receptors originate from a woman under 30 with alopecia areata. Some clones in this sample may be carry-over from other donors' samples.

The sample holds many counts of this clonotype. CDR3 nucleotide sequence: TGTGCCAGCAGTGAACACTACCGTTATGGCTACACCTTC. It codes for CASSEHYRYGYTF. This chain uses TRBV6-1 with TRBJ1-2; D is ambiguous. There are 13 residues in the CDR3. The germline gives CDR1 MNHNS, CDR2 SASEGT. The germline V and J ends were trimmed by 2 bases and 5 bases, with 9 bases remaining between them.

This clonotype came up many times. The chain carries TRBV20-1 and TRBJ1-1; 7 nucleotides line up with TRBD1. Looked up from germline, CDR1 is DFQATT and CDR2 is SNEGSKA (reference sequence). This CDR3 has 12 amino acids. V lost 6 bases, J lost 4 bases, and 5 bases stayed unmatched. The CDR3 here is CSAIDRVTEAFF. The CDR3, as DNA: TGCAGTGCCATCGACAGGGTCACTGAAGCTTTCTTT.

This clonotype was seen many times. The gene calls are TRBV4-1 and TRBJ2-5; D is ambiguous. This CDR3 is built from 16 residues. V lost 1 base and J lost 0, with 12 bases in between. Germline CDR1 and CDR2: MGHRA and YSYEKL. For the CDR3, the DNA is TGCGCCAGCAGCCAAGGGCTTGGGGAAAACCAAGAGACCCAGTACTTC. Translation gives CASSQGLGENQETQYF.

In this sample, this clonotype turned up many times. This sequence joins TRBV21-1 and TRBJ1-4; the table calls TRBD1, which could not be checked here. TRBV21-1 is tagged as a pseudogene. The length of the CDR3 is 13 residues. CDR3 bases: TGTGCCAGCAGCGGAGGACAGAATGAAAAACTGTTTTTT. Encoded protein: CASSGGQNEKLFF.

The sample holds a few counts of this clonotype. As DNA, the CDR3 is TGTGCCAGCTCACCAGGGGAGGCCAAAAACATTCAGTACTTC. It encodes CASSPGEAKNIQYF. This chain links TRBV18 with TRBJ2-4; possibly TRBD2 for D (5 bases). Trimming cost V 2 bases and J 1 base, with 6 bases left between them. This CDR3 has 14 amino acids. Germline V CDR1 and CDR2: KGHSH, LQKENI.

This clonotype was recorded at least ten times. In DNA, the CDR3 is TGCGCCAGCAGTGAAACAGGGGAGCAGTTCTTC. It is translated as CASSETGEQFF. The genes are TRBV10-2 and TRBJ2-1; D possibly corresponds to TRBD1 (6 bases). The CDR3 is made up of 11 amino acids. The germline V gene has CDR1 WSHSY and CDR2 SAAADI. V shed 3 bases and J shed 10 bases, with 7 bases lying between them.

J is TRBJ2-3 and V is TRBV2; 11 bases line up with TRBD2. The CDR3 covers 19 residues. V shed 6 bases and J 0 bases; nucleotides not matched to a gene: 14. Germline CDR1 is SNHLY and CDR2 is FYNNEI. The CDR3 nucleotides read TGTGCCAGCAGCCCACCCCGAGGGACTAGCGGACCGAGCACAGATACGCAGTATTTT. Its translation is CASSPPRGTSGPSTDTQYF.

This clonotype was observed at least ten times. The rearrangement links TRBV12-3 or TRBV12-4 to TRBJ1-2; D uncertain. The length of the CDR3 is 11 residues. The V end was cut by 6 bases, the J end by 4 bases, with 6 bases between. The DNA of the CDR3 is TGTGCCAGCAGGGACTTCTATGGCTACACCTTC. Amino acid sequence: CASRDFYGYTF.

This clonotype was counted many times. The J gene is TRBJ1-2, the V gene TRBV19; D is possibly TRBD1 (5 bases). The CDR3 length is 18 residues. CDR1 LNHDA and CDR2 SQIVND come from the germline V gene (reference sequence). Trimming took off 3 bases at V and 6 bases at J, with 26 bases between the two ends. CDR3: CASSIRVRGTQKGNGYTF. The DNA for the CDR3 is TGTGCCAGTAGTATCCGGGTTCGTGGGACCCAGAAGGGAAATGGCTACACCTTC.

The CDR3 DNA sequence: TGCAGTGCTAACAACAACCCAAGACAGGGCGCCACCTTC. Its translation: CSANNNPRQGATF. The chain carries TRBV20-1 and TRBJ1-2; 7 nucleotides match TRBD1. Unmatched junction bases numbered 15, after V lost 4 bases and J lost 13 bases. Germline lookup yields CDR1 DFQATT and CDR2 SNEGSKA (reference sequence). CDR3 length equals 13 residues.

The V gene is TRBV20-1, the J gene TRBJ1-1; D not resolved. Per the germline V gene, CDR1 is DFQATT and CDR2 is SNEGSKA (reference sequence). V was pared by 4 bases and J by 3 bases, with 12 bases between. This CDR3 has 13 residues. CDR3 bases: TGCAGTGCTACAGCCGACCGGGACACTGAAGCTTTCTTT. Protein product: CSATADRDTEAFF.

This clonotype appeared many times. V is TRBV20-1 and J is TRBJ1-5; D unresolved. Per germline, CDR1 DFQATT and CDR2 SNEGSKA (reference sequence). This CDR3 is 15 amino acids long. The germline V and J ends were trimmed by 6 bases and 0 bases, with 15 bases remaining between them. The CDR3 loop is CSAPAAGYSNQPQHF. The DNA for the CDR3 is TGCAGTGCACCAGCGGCAGGTTATAGCAATCAGCCCCAGCATTTT.

This clonotype has ten or more counts. The rearrangement joins TRBV28 to TRBJ1-1; possibly TRBD1 for D (6 bases). This CDR3 region has 12 residues. Trimming took 2 bases from V and 5 from J, leaving 6 bases between them. Germline CDR1 MDHEN, CDR2 SYDVKM. This CDR3 is CASSLGTTEAFF. The CDR3 DNA is TGTGCCAGCAGTTTAGGGACAACTGAAGCTTTCTTT.

Many counts were recorded for this clonotype. This chain links TRBV7-8 with TRBJ1-5, with D possibly TRBD1 on 5 matching bases. There are 16 residues in the CDR3. Germline CDR1 reads SGHVS; CDR2 reads FQNEAQ. V was shortened by 0 bases and J by 6 bases, with 15 bases between the two germline ends. CDR3 nucleotides: TGTGCCAGCAGCTTAGCGCTCTATCAGGGACGTCAGCCCCAGCATTTT. Amino acid sequence: CASSLALYQGRQPQHF.

At least ten counts were recorded for this clonotype. V gene TRBV6-5 combines with J gene TRBJ1-2, with D maybe TRBD1 (6 bases). The V end was cut by 8 bases, the J end by 6 bases, with 16 bases between. Germline lookup yields CDR1 MNHEY and CDR2 SVGAGI. The CDR3 is made up of 13 amino acids. CDR3 protein: CASHRTAQDGYTF. The DNA for the CDR3 is TGTGCCAGCCACCGGACAGCTCAGGATGGCTACACCTTC.

This clonotype occurred a few times. The gene calls are TRBV14 and TRBJ2-7; unclear D gene. V was pared by 0 bases and J by 9 bases, with 12 bases between. The V gene's germline CDR1 is SGHDN and CDR2 FVKESK. The CDR3 runs 13 residues. The CDR3: CASSQEQTAGQYF. Written as DNA, the CDR3 is TGTGCCAGCAGCCAAGAGCAGACGGCCGGGCAGTACTTC.

This clonotype was detected ten times or more. The J gene is TRBJ1-1, the V gene TRBV7-2; D is possibly TRBD1 (6 bases). From germline, CDR1 is SGHTA and CDR2 FQGNSA. Between the trimmed V and J ends, which lost 5 bases and 5 bases, there was a span of 12 bases. The CDR3 loop spans 13 amino acids. The CDR3 nucleotides are TGTGCCAGCAGCCTCCAACAGGGAACTGAAGCTTTCTTT. Protein: CASSLQQGTEAFF.

This clonotype occurred many times. This chain connects TRBV6-2 or TRBV6-3 to TRBJ1-3, with 7 bases fitting TRBD1. V was clipped by 6 bases and J by 3 bases; unmatched bases: 5. This CDR3 region has 14 residues. Germline V gene lookup returns CDR1 MNHEY and CDR2 SVGEGT. The CDR3 DNA follows: TGTGCCAGCAGCCCGGACAGGCATGGAAACACCATATATTTT. Protein sequence: CASSPDRHGNTIYF.

There are many counts of this clonotype. The chain joins TRBV18 to TRBJ1-2; no reliable D call. V lost 6 bases and J lost 0, with 17 bases in between. The CDR3 is made up of 16 amino acids. The germline V gene has CDR1 KGHSH and CDR2 LQKENI. DNA of the CDR3: TGTGCCAGCTCCTCGGTACGGTTTTTAGCTAACTATGGCTACACCTTC. It yields the protein CASSSVRFLANYGYTF.

The chain is built from TRBV15 and TRBJ2-3, with 12 bases aligning to TRBD2. The CDR3 is made up of 16 amino acids. V lost 3 bases, J lost 5 bases, and 6 bases stayed unmatched. Germline V gene data show CDR1 as LNHNV and CDR2 as YYDKDF (reference sequence). CDR3 sequence: CATSRETSGGLDTQYF. DNA of the CDR3: TGTGCCACCAGCAGGGAGACTAGCGGGGGACTAGATACGCAGTATTTT.

This clonotype has more than one count but fewer than ten. This chain links TRBV6-5 with TRBJ1-6, with 7 bases that match TRBD1. V lost 6 bases and J lost 7; bases outside the gene matches: 6. Germline-derived CDR1 and CDR2 are MNHEY and SVGAGI. The CDR3 contains 14 residues. The CDR3 bases are TGTGCCAGCAGGGCCGACAGGGAGAATTCACCCCTCCACTTT. Residues: CASRADRENSPLHF.

This clonotype was recorded many times. CDR3 amino acids: CASSLHRDYGYTF. In DNA, the CDR3 is TGTGCCAGCAGTTTGCACAGGGACTATGGCTACACCTTC. This sequence joins TRBV12-3 or TRBV12-4 and TRBJ1-2; the D gene is possibly TRBD1 (6 bases). The CDR3 is 13 residues long. V was pared by 3 bases and J by 3 bases, with 8 bases between.

This chain links TRBV28 with TRBJ2-7; 10 nucleotides align to TRBD1. V was clipped by 6 bases and J by 3 bases; unmatched bases: 5. Germline-derived CDR1 and CDR2 are MDHEN and SYDVKM. The CDR3 is 14 amino acids. In DNA, the CDR3 is TGTGCCAGCAGGAGGGACAGGGGACGCTACGAGCAGTACTTC. Amino acids: CASRRDRGRYEQYF.

This clonotype was observed at least ten times. The chain recombines TRBV7-2 with TRBJ1-6, with D possibly TRBD1 on 5 matching bases. The CDR3 is made up of 14 amino acids. Trimming removed 5 bases from V and 8 bases from J, with 13 bases in between. Germline V lookup: CDR1 SGHTA, CDR2 FQGNSA. The CDR3 nucleotides are TGTGCCAGCAGCCCGGGAGGGGCTTATTCACCCCTCCACTTT. This translates into CASSPGGAYSPLHF.

This clonotype was observed many times. The chain employs TRBV12-3 or TRBV12-4 and TRBJ1-4; TRBD1 might be the D (6 bases). V lost 6 bases, J lost 4 bases, and 12 bases lay in between. The length of the CDR3 is 14 residues. The CDR3 DNA sequence: TGTGCCAGCAGCCGGACAGACTATAATGAAAAACTGTTTTTT. Translating gives CASSRTDYNEKLFF.

The sample holds a few counts of this clonotype. The CDR3 DNA follows: TGTGCCAGCAGCTTCCCTGGGACAGGGAGTAGTGGTGAGCAGTTCTTC. It codes for CASSFPGTGSSGEQFF. The chain couples TRBV5-8 to TRBJ2-1; TRBD1 aligns across 9 bases. The CDR3 totals 16 residues. The V gene's germline CDR1 is SGHTS and CDR2 YDEGEE. The V gene end was trimmed by 2 bases and the J gene end by 9 bases; junction bases not matched to a gene: 12. The whole variable domain, remainder taken from reference TRBV5-8 and TRBJ2-1, is EAGVTQSPTHLIKTRGQQATLRCSPISGHTSVYWYQQALGLGLQFLLWYDEGEERNRGNFPPRFSGRQFPNYSSELNVNALELEDSALYLCASSFPGTGSSGEQFFGPGTRLTVL.

The CDR3 loop is CASIPYSPSTNEKLFF. Written as DNA, the CDR3 is TGTGCCAGCATCCCCTATTCTCCTTCAACTAATGAAAAACTGTTTTTT. V and J are TRBV2 and TRBJ1-4; no clear D. Per germline, CDR1 SNHLY and CDR2 FYNNEI. The CDR3 runs 16 residues. Trimming cost V 7 bases and J 0 bases, with 15 bases left between them.